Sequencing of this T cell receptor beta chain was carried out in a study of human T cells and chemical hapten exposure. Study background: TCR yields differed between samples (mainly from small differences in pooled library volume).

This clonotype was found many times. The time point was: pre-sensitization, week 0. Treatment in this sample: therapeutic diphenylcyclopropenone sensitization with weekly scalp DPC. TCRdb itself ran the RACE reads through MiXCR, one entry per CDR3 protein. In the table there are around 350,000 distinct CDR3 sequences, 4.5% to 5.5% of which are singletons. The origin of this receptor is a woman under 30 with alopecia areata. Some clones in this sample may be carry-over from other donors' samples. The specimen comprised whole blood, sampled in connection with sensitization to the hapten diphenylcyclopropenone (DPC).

In nucleotides, the CDR3 is TGTGCCAGCAGCTTGGGGCGGGGACTCACAGATACGCAGTATTTT. Amino acid sequence: CASSLGRGLTDTQYF. This chain connects TRBV7-2 to TRBJ2-3; the D gene is possibly TRBD2 (6 bases). Germline loops: CDR1 SGHTA, CDR2 FQGNSA. V was trimmed by 3 bases and J by 2 bases, leaving 12 bases between them. The CDR3 is made up of 15 amino acids.